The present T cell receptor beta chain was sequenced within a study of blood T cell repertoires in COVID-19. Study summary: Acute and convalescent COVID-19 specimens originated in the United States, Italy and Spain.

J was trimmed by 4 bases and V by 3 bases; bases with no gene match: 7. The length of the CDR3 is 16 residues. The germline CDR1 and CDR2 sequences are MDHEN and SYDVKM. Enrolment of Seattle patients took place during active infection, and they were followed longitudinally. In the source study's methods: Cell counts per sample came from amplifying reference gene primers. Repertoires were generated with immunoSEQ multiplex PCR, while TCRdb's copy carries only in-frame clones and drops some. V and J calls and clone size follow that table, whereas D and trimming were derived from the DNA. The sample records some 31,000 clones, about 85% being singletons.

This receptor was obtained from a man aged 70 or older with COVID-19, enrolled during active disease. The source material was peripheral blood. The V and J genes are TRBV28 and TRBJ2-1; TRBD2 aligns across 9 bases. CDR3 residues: CASSFRLAAGYNEQFF. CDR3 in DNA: TGTGCCAGCAGTTTCCGACTAGCGGCCGGGTACAATGAGCAGTTCTTC. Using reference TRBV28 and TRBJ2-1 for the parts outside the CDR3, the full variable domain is DVKVTQSSRYLVKRTGEKVFLECVQDMDHENMFWYRQDPGLGLRLIYFSYDVKMKEKGDIPEGYSVSREKKERFSLILESASTNQTSMYLCASSFRLAAGYNEQFFGPGTRLTVL.